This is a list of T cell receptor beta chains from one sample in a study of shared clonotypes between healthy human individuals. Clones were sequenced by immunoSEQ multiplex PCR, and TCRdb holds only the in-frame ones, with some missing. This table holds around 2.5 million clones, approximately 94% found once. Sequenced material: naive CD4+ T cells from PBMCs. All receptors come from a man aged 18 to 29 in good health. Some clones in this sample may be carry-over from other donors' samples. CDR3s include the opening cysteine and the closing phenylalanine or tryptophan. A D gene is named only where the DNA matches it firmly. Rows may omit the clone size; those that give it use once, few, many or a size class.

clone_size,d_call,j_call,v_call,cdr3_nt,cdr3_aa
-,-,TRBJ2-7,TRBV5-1,TGCGCCAGCAGCTTGAAAGGAGACGAGCAGTACTTC,CASSLKGDEQYF
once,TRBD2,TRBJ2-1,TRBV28,TGTGCCAGCAGTTTAAGGGTGGCGGGAGGTAGGTACAATGAGCAGTTCTTC,CASSLRVAGGRYNEQFF
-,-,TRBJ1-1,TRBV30,TGTGCCTGGACCGGAGGGGTTCGGACTGAAGCTTTCTTT,CAWTGGVRTEAFF
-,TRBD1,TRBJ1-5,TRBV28,TGTGCACTGAGGGGGGACAGAAATAGCAATCAGCCCCAGCATTTT,CALRGDRNSNQPQHF
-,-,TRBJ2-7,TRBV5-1,TGCGCCAGCAGCTTGGGTATACCCTACGAGCAGTACTTC,CASSLGIPYEQYF
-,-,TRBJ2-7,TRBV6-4,TGTGCCCCTAGATATGGGGAGCAGTACTTC,CAPRYGEQYF
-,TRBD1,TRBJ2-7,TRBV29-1,TGCAGCGGACAGGACAGGGGATCCTACGAGCAGTACTTC,CSGQDRGSYEQYF
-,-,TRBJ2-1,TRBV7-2,TGTGCCAGCAGCGCTACTAGAAATGAGCAGTTCTTC,CASSATRNEQFF
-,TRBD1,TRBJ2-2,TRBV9,TGTGCCAGCAGCCCAACGGACAGGGACGGGGAGCTGTTTTTT,CASSPTDRDGELFF
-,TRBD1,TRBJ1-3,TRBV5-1,TGCGCCAGCAGCTTACCGTCGACAGGGTCGAGAAACACCATATATTTT,CASSLPSTGSRNTIYF
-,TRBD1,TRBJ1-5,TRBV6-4,TGTGTCTATAGGCAGGGGGAAGCTCAGCCCCAGCATTTT,CVYRQGEAQPQHF
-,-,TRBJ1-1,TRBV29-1,TGCAGCGTTGATAAGGGTGGTGAAGCTTTCTTT,CSVDKGGEAFF
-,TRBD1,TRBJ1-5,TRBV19,TGTGCCAGTAGGGCGCCAGGGGGCTATCAGCCCCAGCATTTT,CASRAPGGYQPQHF
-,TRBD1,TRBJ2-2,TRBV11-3,TGTGCCAGCAGCTCACACAGGGGGCAGGGCACCGGGGAGCTGTTTTTT,CASSSHRGQGTGELFF